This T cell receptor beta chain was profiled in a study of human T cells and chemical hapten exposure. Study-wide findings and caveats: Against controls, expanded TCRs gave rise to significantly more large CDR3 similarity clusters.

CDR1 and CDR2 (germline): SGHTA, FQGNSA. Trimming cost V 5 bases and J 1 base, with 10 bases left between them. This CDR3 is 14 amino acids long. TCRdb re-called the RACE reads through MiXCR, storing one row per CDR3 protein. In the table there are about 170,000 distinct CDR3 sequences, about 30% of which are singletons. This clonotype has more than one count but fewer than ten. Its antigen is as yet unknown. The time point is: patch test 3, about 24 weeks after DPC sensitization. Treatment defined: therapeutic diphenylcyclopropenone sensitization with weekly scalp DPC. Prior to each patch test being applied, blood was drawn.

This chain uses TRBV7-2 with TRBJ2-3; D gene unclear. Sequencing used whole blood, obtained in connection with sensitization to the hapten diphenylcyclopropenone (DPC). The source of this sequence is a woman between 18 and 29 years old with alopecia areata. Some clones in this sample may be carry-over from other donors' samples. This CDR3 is CASSPQRGTDTQYF. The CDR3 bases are TGTGCCAGCAGCCCGCAGCGAGGCACAGATACGCAGTATTTT. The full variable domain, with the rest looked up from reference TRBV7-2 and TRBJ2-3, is GAGVSQSPSNKVTEKGKDVELRCDPISGHTALYWYRQSLGQGLEFLIYFQGNSAPDKSGLPSDRFSAERTGGSVSTLTIQRTQQEDSAVYLCASSPQRGTDTQYFGPGTRLTVL.